The clone carrying this T cell receptor (beta chain) was detected ten times or more. Its antigen is not identified. The time point denotes: longitudinal time-point 2. The starting material, 2 million PBMCs stored at -80 C, gave rise to the unsorted libraries. As for the cDNA, it was generated by 5'RACE with 10-nucleotide random UMIs. TCRdb independently ran MiXCR on the 5' RACE reads; one entry per CDR3 protein. The sample lists 100,000 or so distinct CDR3 sequences; 13% were seen once. The sample originates from a study of neurological immune-mediated disorders. Points from the study as a whole: The absence of any CDR3 amino acid sequence shared by expanded clones across subjects suggests that repertoires were private in all groups. While HTLV-1-associated myelopathy showed the greatest TCR clonal expansion, multiple sclerosis showed the least, falling below healthy controls.

The sequenced material came from PBMCs. The clonotype originates from a female donor with HTLV-1-associated myelopathy (HAM/TSP).

The CDR3 bases are TGCGCCAGCAGCCTGGAACCCTCGGGGGCCAACGTCCTGACTTTC. Translating gives CASSLEPSGANVLTF. This sequence joins TRBV5-1 and TRBJ2-6, with no clear D. Germline V CDR1 and CDR2: SGHRS, YFSETQ. The CDR3 consists of 15 residues. Trimming shortened V by 4 bases and J by 4 bases, and 12 bases separated the two germline ends.